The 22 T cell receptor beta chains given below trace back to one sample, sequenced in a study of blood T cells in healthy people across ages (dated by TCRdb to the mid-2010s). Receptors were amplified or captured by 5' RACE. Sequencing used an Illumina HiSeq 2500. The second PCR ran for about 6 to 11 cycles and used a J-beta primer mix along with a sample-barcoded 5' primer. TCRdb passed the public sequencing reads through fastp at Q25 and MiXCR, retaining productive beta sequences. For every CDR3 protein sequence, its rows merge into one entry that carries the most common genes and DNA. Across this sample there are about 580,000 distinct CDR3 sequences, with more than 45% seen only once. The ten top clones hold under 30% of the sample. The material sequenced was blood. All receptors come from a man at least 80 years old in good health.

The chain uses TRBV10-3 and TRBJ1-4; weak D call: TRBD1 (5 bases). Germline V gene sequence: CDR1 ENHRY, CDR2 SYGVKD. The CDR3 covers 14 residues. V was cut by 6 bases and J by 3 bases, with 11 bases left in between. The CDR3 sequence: CAISRDGANEKLFF. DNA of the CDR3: TGTGCCATCAGCAGGGACGGAGCTAATGAAAAACTGTTTTTT.

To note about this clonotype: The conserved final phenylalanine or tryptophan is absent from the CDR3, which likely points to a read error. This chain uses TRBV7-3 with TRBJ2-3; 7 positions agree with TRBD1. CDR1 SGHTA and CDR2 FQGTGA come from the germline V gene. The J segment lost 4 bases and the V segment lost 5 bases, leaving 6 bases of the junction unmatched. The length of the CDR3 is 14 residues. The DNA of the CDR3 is TGTGCCAGCAGCATAGACAGGGCTGCAGATACGCAGTATGTT. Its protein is CASSIDRAADTQYV.

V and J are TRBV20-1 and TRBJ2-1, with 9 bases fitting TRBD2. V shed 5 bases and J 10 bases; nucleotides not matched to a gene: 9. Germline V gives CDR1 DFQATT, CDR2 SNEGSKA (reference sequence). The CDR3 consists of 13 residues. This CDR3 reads CSALAGGPGEQFF. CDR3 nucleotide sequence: TGCAGTGCTCTGGCGGGAGGGCCGGGGGAGCAGTTCTTC.

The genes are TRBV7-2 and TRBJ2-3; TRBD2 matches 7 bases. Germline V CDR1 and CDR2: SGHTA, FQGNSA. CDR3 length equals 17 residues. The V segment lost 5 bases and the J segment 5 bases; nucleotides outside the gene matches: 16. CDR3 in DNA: TGTGCCAGCAGCAAAGGATCCAGCGGGATCGGCGGAGATACGCAGTATTTT. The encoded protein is CASSKGSSGIGGDTQYF.

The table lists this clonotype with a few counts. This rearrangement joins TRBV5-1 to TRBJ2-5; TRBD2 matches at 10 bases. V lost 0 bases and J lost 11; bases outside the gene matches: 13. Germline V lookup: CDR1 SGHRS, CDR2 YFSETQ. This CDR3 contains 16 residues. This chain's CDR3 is CASSLESSGSAREQYF. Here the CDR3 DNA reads TGCGCCAGCAGCTTGGAGTCTAGCGGGAGTGCTAGGGAGCAGTACTTC.

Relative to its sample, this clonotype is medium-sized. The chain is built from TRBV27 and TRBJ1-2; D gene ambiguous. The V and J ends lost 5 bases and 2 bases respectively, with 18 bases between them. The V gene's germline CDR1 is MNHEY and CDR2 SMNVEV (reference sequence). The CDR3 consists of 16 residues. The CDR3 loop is CASSRAAGNVNYGYTF. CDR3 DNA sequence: TGTGCCAGCAGTCGCGCGGCGGGGAACGTAAACTATGGCTACACCTTC.

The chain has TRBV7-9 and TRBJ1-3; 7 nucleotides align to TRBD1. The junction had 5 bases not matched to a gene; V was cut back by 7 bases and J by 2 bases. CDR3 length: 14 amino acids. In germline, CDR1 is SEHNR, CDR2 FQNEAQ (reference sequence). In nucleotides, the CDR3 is TGTGCCAGCACCCGGCAGGGGGCTGGAAACACCATATATTTT. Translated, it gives CASTRQGAGNTIYF.

The CDR3 protein is CSATPEPRSYNEQFF. Written as DNA, the CDR3 is TGCAGTGCTACTCCTGAGCCTCGGTCCTACAATGAGCAGTTCTTC. The gene calls are TRBV20-1 and TRBJ2-1; D is ambiguous. Trimming shortened V by 4 bases and J by 1 base, and 14 bases separated the two germline ends. Germline-derived CDR1 and CDR2 are DFQATT and SNEGSKA (reference sequence). The CDR3 extends over 15 amino acids.

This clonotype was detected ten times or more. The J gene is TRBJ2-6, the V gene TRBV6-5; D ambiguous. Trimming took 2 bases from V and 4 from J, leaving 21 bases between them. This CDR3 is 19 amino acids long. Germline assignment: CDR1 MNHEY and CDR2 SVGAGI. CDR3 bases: TGTGCCAGCAGTTACGGTTTTCTCTCGTCGGCGTCAGGGGCCAACGTCCTGACTTTC. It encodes CASSYGFLSSASGANVLTF.

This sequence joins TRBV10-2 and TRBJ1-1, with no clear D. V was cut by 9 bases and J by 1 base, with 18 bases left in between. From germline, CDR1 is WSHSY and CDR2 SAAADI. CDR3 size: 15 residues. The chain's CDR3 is CASRTQERRNTEAFF. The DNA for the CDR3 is TGCGCCAGTCGCACTCAGGAACGTAGGAACACTGAAGCTTTCTTT.

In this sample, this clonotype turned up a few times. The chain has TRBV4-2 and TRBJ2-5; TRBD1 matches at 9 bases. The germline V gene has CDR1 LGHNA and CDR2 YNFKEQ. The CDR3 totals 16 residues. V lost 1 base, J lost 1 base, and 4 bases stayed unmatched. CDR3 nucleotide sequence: TGTGCCAGCAGCCAAGTGGGGACAGGGCCCCAAGAGACCCAGTACTTC. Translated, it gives CASSQVGTGPQETQYF.

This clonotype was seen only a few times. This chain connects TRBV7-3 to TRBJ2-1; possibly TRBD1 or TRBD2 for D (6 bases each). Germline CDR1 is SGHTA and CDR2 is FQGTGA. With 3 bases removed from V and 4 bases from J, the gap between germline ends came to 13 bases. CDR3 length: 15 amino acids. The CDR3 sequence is CASSLSQGTYNEQFF. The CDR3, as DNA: TGTGCCAGCAGCTTGTCCCAGGGGACTTACAATGAGCAGTTCTTC. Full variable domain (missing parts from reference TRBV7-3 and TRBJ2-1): GAGVSQTPSNKVTEKGKYVELRCDPISGHTALYWYRQSLGQGPEFLIYFQGTGAADDSGLPNDRFFAVRPEGSVSTLKIQRTERGDSAVYLCASSLSQGTYNEQFFGPGTRLTVL.

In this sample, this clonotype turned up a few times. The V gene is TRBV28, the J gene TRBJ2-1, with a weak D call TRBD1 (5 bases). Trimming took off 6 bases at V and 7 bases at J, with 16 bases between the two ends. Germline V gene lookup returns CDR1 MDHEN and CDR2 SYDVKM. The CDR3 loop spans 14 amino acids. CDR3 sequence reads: CASRGPKNGNEQFF. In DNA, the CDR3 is TGTGCCAGCAGGGGGCCTAAAAACGGGAATGAGCAGTTCTTC. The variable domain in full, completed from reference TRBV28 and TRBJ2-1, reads DVKVTQSSRYLVKRTGEKVFLECVQDMDHENMFWYRQDPGLGLRLIYFSYDVKMKEKGDIPEGYSVSREKKERFSLILESASTNQTSMYLCASRGPKNGNEQFFGPGTRLTVL.

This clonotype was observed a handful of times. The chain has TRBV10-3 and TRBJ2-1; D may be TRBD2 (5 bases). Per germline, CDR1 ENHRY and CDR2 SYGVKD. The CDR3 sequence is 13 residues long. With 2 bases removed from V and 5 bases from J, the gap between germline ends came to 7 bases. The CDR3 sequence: CAISELTNNEQFF. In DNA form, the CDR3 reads TGTGCCATCAGTGAGCTGACTAACAATGAGCAGTTCTTC.

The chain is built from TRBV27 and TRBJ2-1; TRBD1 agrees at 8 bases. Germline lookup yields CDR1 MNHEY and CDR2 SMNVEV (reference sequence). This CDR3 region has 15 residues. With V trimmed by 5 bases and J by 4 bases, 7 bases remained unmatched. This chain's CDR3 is CASSAGQGIYNEQFF. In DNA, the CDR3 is TGTGCCAGCAGTGCAGGACAGGGAATTTACAATGAGCAGTTCTTC.

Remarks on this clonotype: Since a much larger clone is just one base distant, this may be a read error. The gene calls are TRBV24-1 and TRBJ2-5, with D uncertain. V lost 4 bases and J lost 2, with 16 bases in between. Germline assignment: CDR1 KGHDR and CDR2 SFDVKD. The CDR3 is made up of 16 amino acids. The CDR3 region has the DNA TGTGCCACCAGTGACGCGCCGAGACTCTCACAAGAGACCCAGTACTTC. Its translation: CATSDAPRLSQETQYF.

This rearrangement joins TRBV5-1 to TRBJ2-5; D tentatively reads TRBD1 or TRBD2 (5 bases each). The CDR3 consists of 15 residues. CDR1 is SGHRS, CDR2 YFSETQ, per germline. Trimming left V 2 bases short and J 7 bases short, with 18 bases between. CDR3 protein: CASSFGGRGLGTQYF. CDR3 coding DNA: TGCGCCAGCAGCTTTGGGGGACGTGGATTGGGGACCCAGTACTTC. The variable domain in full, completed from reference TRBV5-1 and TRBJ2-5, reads KAGVTQTPRYLIKTRGQQVTLSCSPISGHRSVSWYQQTPGQGLQFLFEYFSETQRNKGNFPGRFSGRQFSNSRSEMNVSTLELGDSALYLCASSFGGRGLGTQYFGPGTRLLVL.

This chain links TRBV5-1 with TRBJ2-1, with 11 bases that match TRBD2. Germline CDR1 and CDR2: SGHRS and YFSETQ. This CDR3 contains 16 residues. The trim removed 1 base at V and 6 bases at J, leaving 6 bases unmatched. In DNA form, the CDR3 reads TGCGCCAGCAGCTTGAGAGCAGGACTAGCGGGCAATGAGCAGTTCTTC. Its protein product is CASSLRAGLAGNEQFF.

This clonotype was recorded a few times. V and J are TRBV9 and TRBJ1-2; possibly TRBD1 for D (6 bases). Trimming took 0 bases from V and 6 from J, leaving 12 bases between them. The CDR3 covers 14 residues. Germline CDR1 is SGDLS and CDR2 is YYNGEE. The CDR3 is CASSVDPQGDGYTF. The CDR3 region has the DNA TGTGCCAGCAGCGTAGATCCACAGGGAGATGGCTACACCTTC.

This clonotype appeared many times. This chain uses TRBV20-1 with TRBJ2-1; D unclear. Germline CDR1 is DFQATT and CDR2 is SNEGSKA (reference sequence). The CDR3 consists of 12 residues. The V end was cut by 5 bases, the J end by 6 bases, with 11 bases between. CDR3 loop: CSAARRANEQFF. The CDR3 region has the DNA TGCAGTGCTGCCCGAAGAGCCAATGAGCAGTTCTTC.

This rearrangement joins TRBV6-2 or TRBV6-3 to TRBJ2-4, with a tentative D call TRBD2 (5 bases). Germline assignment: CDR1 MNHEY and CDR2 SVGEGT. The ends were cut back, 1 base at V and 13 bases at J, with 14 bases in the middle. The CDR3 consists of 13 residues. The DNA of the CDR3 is TGTGCCAGCAGTTACTGGGATGCCGGGGAGCAGTACTTC. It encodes CASSYWDAGEQYF.

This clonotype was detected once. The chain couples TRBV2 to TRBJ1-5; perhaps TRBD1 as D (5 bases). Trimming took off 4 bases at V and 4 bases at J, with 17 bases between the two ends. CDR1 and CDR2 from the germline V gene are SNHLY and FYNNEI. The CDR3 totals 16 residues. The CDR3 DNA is TGTGCCAGCAGTGGGACCAGGGCCCTATGGAATCAGCCCCAGCATTTT. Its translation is CASSGTRALWNQPQHF.